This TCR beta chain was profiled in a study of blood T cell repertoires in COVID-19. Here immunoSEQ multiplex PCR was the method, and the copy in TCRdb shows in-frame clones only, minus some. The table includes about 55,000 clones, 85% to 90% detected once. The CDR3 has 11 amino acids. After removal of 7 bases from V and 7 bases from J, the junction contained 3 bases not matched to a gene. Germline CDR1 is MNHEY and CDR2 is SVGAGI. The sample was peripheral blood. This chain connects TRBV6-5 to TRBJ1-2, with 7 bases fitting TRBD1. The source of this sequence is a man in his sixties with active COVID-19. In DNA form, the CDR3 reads TGTGCCAGCACTCCAGGGGGTGGCTACACCTTC. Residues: CASTPGGGYTF.